This T cell receptor (beta chain) was profiled in a study of cytotoxic CD8 clonotypes in ibrutinib-treated CLL. As for the study in general: Complete response was seen in 2 patients and partial in about 24; about 12 progressed and some 14 stayed remitted after a median about 68 months.

This table comes from immunoSEQ multiplex PCR, and its TCRdb copy is limited to in-frame clones, with some not included. The table includes around 20,000 clones, approximately 84% detected once. J was trimmed by 15 bases and V by 2 bases; bases with no gene match: 7. This CDR3 region has 14 residues. Germline-derived CDR1 and CDR2 are SGHTA and FQGNSA. The V gene is TRBV7-2, the J gene TRBJ2-1; 13 positions match TRBD2. Sequenced here: PBMCs, sampled before ibrutinib treatment. The source is a human donor with chronic lymphocytic leukemia. The CDR3 sequence is CASSLMTSGGLGFF. The CDR3, as DNA: TGTGCCAGCAGCTTAATGACTAGCGGGGGGCTCGGGTTCTTC. Together with reference TRBV7-2 and TRBJ2-1, the CDR3 gives the full variable domain: GAGVSQSPSNKVTEKGKDVELRCDPISGHTALYWYRQSLGQGLEFLIYFQGNSAPDKSGLPSDRFSAERTGGSVSTLTIQRTQQEDSAVYLCASSLMTSGGLGFFGPGTRLTVL.